This T cell receptor (beta chain) was recovered during a study of vaccination and CD4 T cells after COVID-19. Background on the study: Participants received two doses of either BNT162b2 or mRNA-1273 vaccine.

This clonotype was seen a few times. Its antigen is not identified. The germline V gene encodes CDR1 MNHEY and CDR2 SMNVEV (reference sequence). Trimming removed 5 bases at V and 0 bases at J, with 18 bases between. The CDR3 loop spans 17 amino acids. Treatment: roughly 11-day PBMC culture with coronavirus spike peptide pools or control peptides (ViraFEST assay). At the Johns Hopkins FTIC core, DNA taken from cultured CD4+ T cells was sequenced by way of the Oncomine TCR Beta short-read assay. From the PCR reads, TCRdb called clonotypes with MiXCR, one entry per CDR3 protein. The sample records some 21,000 distinct CDR3 sequences, around half being singletons.

The sample was CD4+ T cells from blood, cultured in vitro, taken before SARS-CoV-2 vaccination. This TCR was sampled from a human donor who had recovered from COVID-19. The genes are TRBV27 and TRBJ2-3; weak D call: TRBD1 (5 bases). CDR3 sequence: CASSHDDRIISTDTQYF. In nucleotides, the CDR3 is TGTGCCAGCAGTCACGACGACAGAATAATAAGCACAGATACGCAGTATTTT.